Here is one T cell receptor beta chain with its context. This clonotype appeared many times. Its antigen has not been determined. No base qualities exist here, and no much larger clone lies one base off it. In light of the paper, this sample's time point label describes: second blood draw from one MS patient after hematopoietic stem cell transplantation. To demonstrate the VDJtools post-analysis software, the study profiled TCR beta repertoires from the peripheral blood of about a dozen young patients with multiple sclerosis. The multiple sclerosis patients were children and adolescents between roughly 6 and 16 years of age. The sample comes from a study of post-analysis software for immune sequencing data (dated by TCRdb to 2015 to 2017). Broadly, across the study: Recorded disease courses included relapsing-remitting, secondary progressive and progressive-relapsing multiple sclerosis, with some patients lacking subtype annotation. The patient repertoires were compared against roughly 12 previously published healthy control repertoires obtained from donors aged 6 to 25 years. A subset of samples was prepared in parallel using single-end sample barcoding, then pooled and co-amplified after Illumina adapter ligation. General findings and caveats noted by the study authors: Significantly higher frequencies in patients than in controls were found for a few TRBV segments, including TRBV5-6, TRBV5-1 and TRBV20-1. Direct clustering with F measure showed strong co-clustering of samples prepared in the same batch, prompting a batch-effect correction. The control group was slightly older than the multiple sclerosis patient group. Normalized Chao1 diversity was significantly lower in multiple sclerosis patients than controls, suggesting substantial peripheral T-cell clonal expansion.

Including the terminal cysteine and phenylalanine, the CDR3 comprises 14 residues. CDR3 DNA is the only sequence kept; it has 42 bases, read in frame from the first base. The germline V gene gives CDR1 as SGHTA and CDR2 as FQGNSA. V loses 2 bases, J loses 2 bases, and the germline ends lie 7 bases apart. Library preparation was by PCR. Sequencing used an Illumina HiSeq 2500. To reduce PCR and sequencing biases, unique molecular identifiers were incorporated into the TCR beta cDNA libraries. Roughly 500,000 cDNA molecules were obtained for every 1 to 10 million input T cells, so each molecule roughly corresponded to one T cell. The patient libraries were prepared and sequenced with the same protocol used for the earlier healthy control dataset. Within a given batch, samples were prepared together, multiplexed and sequenced on the same HiSeq lane. Per the original workflow: Raw barcoded reads were processed with MIGEC, and single-read molecular identifier groups were discarded before consensus assembly and CDR3 extraction. VDJtools was used for post-analysis of the clonotype tables, and diversity was normalized by down-sampling every dataset to the size of the smallest sample. In repertoire overlap clustering, CDR3 amino acid sequences, but not nucleotide sequences, were matched to correct batch-related cross-sample contamination. TCRdb reprocessing: public reads trimmed at Q25 with fastp, clones called with MiXCR, in-frame beta chains kept. Identical CDR3 protein sequences are pooled into one entry, listed with their most common genes and DNA. The V and J calls and clone size are TCRdb's, not the authors'. The sample table contains about 160,000 distinct CDR3 sequences; only one count was recorded for roughly 34% of them. The ten biggest clones cover roughly 28% of the sample.

The chain employs TRBV7-2 and TRBJ1-5; no confident D gene assignment can be made. The specimen was blood, collected after autologous hematopoietic stem cell transplantation. The receptor was isolated from a girl between 5 and 17 years old with multiple sclerosis. Donor details come from another sample of the same person, matched by shared clones. The nucleotide sequence reads as follows: TGTGCCAGCAGCTTAAGGGAAGGCAATCAGCCCCAGCATTTT. It translates as CASSLREGNQPQHF.